The 24 T cell receptor beta chains listed next were all sequenced from one sample in a study of shared clonotypes between healthy human individuals. Sequencing used immunoSEQ multiplex PCR; TCRdb keeps in-frame clones, though not all of them. The table has some 530,000 clones, 60% to 80% seen once. Sample: PBMCs. These receptors all come from a middle-aged woman in good health. Some clones in this sample may be carry-over from other donors' samples.

This clone was detected only once. The genes are TRBV5-5 and TRBJ1-5, with D perhaps TRBD1 (5 bases). The CDR3 covers 13 residues. Trimming left V 0 bases short and J 6 bases short, with 7 bases between. CDR1 is SGHKS and CDR2 is YYEKEE in the germline V gene (reference sequence). Written as DNA, the CDR3 is TGTGCCAGCAGCTTGGCAGGGACTCAGCCCCAGCATTTT. Translated: CASSLAGTQPQHF.

The chain is built from TRBV7-2 and TRBJ2-3, with 12 nucleotides matching TRBD2. CDR1 and CDR2 (germline): SGHTA, FQGNSA. This CDR3 has 16 amino acids. J lost 5 bases, V lost 1 base, and 4 bases had no gene match. As DNA, the CDR3 is TGTGCCAGCAGCTTAGGACTAGCGGGAGTAGGAGATACGCAGTATTTT. This codes for CASSLGLAGVGDTQYF.

The rearrangement joins TRBV19 to TRBJ1-1; TRBD1 aligns across 7 bases. Germline V gene lookup returns CDR1 LNHDA and CDR2 SQIVND (reference sequence). The V and J ends lost 4 bases and 4 bases, in that order; junction bases with no gene match: 6. The CDR3 length is 14 residues. The chain's CDR3 is CASSRITGVTEAFF. The CDR3 nucleotides are TGTGCCAGTAGTAGAATAACAGGGGTCACTGAAGCTTTCTTT.

The chain has TRBV28 and TRBJ1-1; D is perhaps TRBD1 (5 bases). CDR3 length: 16 amino acids. CDR1 and CDR2 (germline): MDHEN, SYDVKM. V lost 2 bases to trimming and J lost 5 bases, with 18 bases between them. The CDR3 DNA reads TGTGCCAGCAGTTTACCCCCCGGCGGGGGTGGAACTGAAGCTTTCTTT. Amino acids: CASSLPPGGGGTEAFF.

This sequence joins TRBV14 and TRBJ1-2; 8 bases align to TRBD1. This CDR3 spans 16 amino acids. J gave up 4 bases and V 0 bases, and 7 bases lay outside the gene matches. CDR1 and CDR2 from the germline V gene are SGHDN and FVKESK. CDR3 residues: CASSQDRRQGSYGYTF. The CDR3 DNA sequence: TGTGCCAGCAGCCAAGACCGTCGACAGGGGAGCTATGGCTACACCTTC.

J is TRBJ1-1 and V is TRBV7-8, with no clear D. With 4 bases removed from V and 5 bases from J, the gap between germline ends came to 14 bases. This CDR3 is built from 14 residues. The germline gives CDR1 SGHVS, CDR2 FQNEAQ. The CDR3 spells CASSSRVGLTEAFF. Written as DNA, the CDR3 is TGTGCCAGCAGCTCGCGAGTCGGTTTGACTGAAGCTTTCTTT.

This clone showed up just once. The chain is built from TRBV6-1 and TRBJ2-5; no definite D call. Germline values: CDR1 MNHNS, CDR2 SASEGT. The ends were cut back, 1 base at V and 2 bases at J, with 5 bases in the middle. CDR3 length: 13 amino acids. Here the CDR3 reads CASSEVRQETQYF. For the CDR3, the DNA is TGTGCCAGCAGTGAAGTCCGGCAAGAGACCCAGTACTTC.

This chain uses TRBV29-1 with TRBJ1-1; D might be TRBD1 (6 bases). Germline V gene lookup returns CDR1 SQVTM and CDR2 ANQGSEA. Trimming removed 3 bases from V and 1 base from J, with 15 bases in between. The length of the CDR3 is 15 residues. CDR3 in amino acids: CSVDWTVKPNTEAFF. DNA of the CDR3: TGCAGCGTTGACTGGACAGTTAAACCGAACACTGAAGCTTTCTTT.

The chain carries TRBV19 and TRBJ1-2; the D is unclear. CDR3 length equals 14 residues. Germline CDR1 LNHDA, CDR2 SQIVND (reference sequence). Between the trimmed V and J ends, which lost 0 bases and 4 bases, there was a span of 9 bases. CDR3: CASSIEASVYGYTF. The CDR3 coding sequence is TGTGCCAGTAGTATAGAAGCGTCCGTCTATGGCTACACCTTC. Supplemented by reference TRBV19 and TRBJ1-2, the full variable domain reads DGGITQSPKYLFRKEGQNVTLSCEQNLNHDAMYWYRQDPGQGLRLIYYSQIVNDFQKGDIAEGYSVSREKKESFPLTVTSAQKNPTAFYLCASSIEASVYGYTFGSGTRLTVV.

The J gene is TRBJ2-7, the V gene TRBV19; no firm D call. The CDR3 covers 14 residues. Trimming left V 4 bases short and J 7 bases short, with 17 bases between. Germline CDR1 LNHDA, CDR2 SQIVND (reference sequence). The CDR3: CASSTIALVEEQYF. CDR3 nucleotide sequence: TGTGCCAGTAGTACCATAGCCCTTGTTGAGGAGCAGTACTTC.

V and J are TRBV7-6 and TRBJ2-1; D tentatively reads TRBD1 or TRBD2 (6 bases each). CDR3 length: 14 amino acids. Germline V lookup: CDR1 SGHVS, CDR2 FNYEAQ. V was pared by 4 bases and J by 7 bases, with 14 bases between. The CDR3 region has the DNA TGTGCCAGCAGCTCTCCGTGGAGGGGGAATGAGCAGTTCTTC. Its translation: CASSSPWRGNEQFF.

The CDR3 nucleotides read TGCGCCAGCAGCTCGGGGGGCGGCGAAAAACTGTTTTTT. Translating gives CASSSGGGEKLFF. The rearrangement joins TRBV5-1 to TRBJ1-4; TRBD1 might be the D (6 bases). The germline V gene has CDR1 SGHRS and CDR2 YFSETQ. This CDR3 has 13 residues. The V end was cut by 3 bases, the J end by 8 bases, with 11 bases between.

The chain recombines TRBV7-8 with TRBJ2-2; a weak D match, TRBD2 (7 bases). The CDR3 sequence is 16 residues long. Germline CDR1 is SGHVS and CDR2 is FQNEAQ. V was trimmed by 3 bases and J by 5 bases, leaving 16 bases between them. The CDR3 DNA is TGTGCCAGCAGCTTTGGAGGGGGGGCGGTTACCGGGGAGCTGTTTTTT. This codes for CASSFGGGAVTGELFF.

V gene TRBV5-1 combines with J gene TRBJ2-7; TRBD2 matches at 7 bases. The V gene end was trimmed by 7 bases and the J gene end by 5 bases; junction bases not matched to a gene: 18. In germline, CDR1 is SGHRS, CDR2 YFSETQ. The CDR3 spans 16 residues. The CDR3 DNA reads TGCGCCAGCCGGAGGGCGGGGGACTCCCGGGCCGACGAGCAGTACTTC. Protein product: CASRRAGDSRADEQYF.

The J gene is TRBJ2-2, the V gene TRBV5-1, with 9 positions matching TRBD2. V shed 1 base, J shed 4 bases, and the junction held 8 bases outside the gene matches. The CDR3 length is 17 residues. Per the germline V gene, CDR1 is SGHRS and CDR2 is YFSETQ. CDR3: CASSLLAGGSGTGELFF. For the CDR3, the DNA is TGCGCCAGCAGCTTGCTTGCGGGAGGGAGTGGCACCGGGGAGCTGTTTTTT.

This clone has just one count. This rearrangement joins TRBV7-3 to TRBJ2-1, with D unresolved. The germline gives CDR1 SGHTA, CDR2 FQGTGA. The V gene lost 2 bases and the J gene lost 8 bases, with 16 bases spanning the gap. CDR3 size: 15 residues. CDR3 DNA: TGTGCCAGCAGCTTAGGGTTCGGAGAGGATGATGAGCAGTTCTTC. It translates to CASSLGFGEDDEQFF.

The rearrangement links TRBV11-1 to TRBJ2-1, with 10 nucleotides matching TRBD2. Germline V gives CDR1 SGHAT, CDR2 FQDESV (reference sequence). There are 16 residues in the CDR3. V shed 11 bases, J shed 4 bases, and the junction held 14 bases outside the gene matches. CDR3 region: CAATYQREGNYNEQFF. The CDR3 coding sequence is TGTGCCGCTACCTACCAGCGGGAGGGAAATTACAATGAGCAGTTCTTC.

This sequence joins TRBV28 and TRBJ2-2; 9 nucleotides agree with TRBD1. Per germline, CDR1 MDHEN and CDR2 SYDVKM. There are 17 residues in the CDR3. The ends lost 4 bases at V and 2 bases at J; junction bases unmatched: 8. The chain's CDR3 is CASSSSPGQGNTGELFF. CDR3 DNA: TGTGCCAGCAGTTCCTCCCCGGGACAGGGAAACACCGGGGAGCTGTTTTTT.

This clone was recorded only once. The CDR3 DNA is TGCGCCAGCAGCTGGACTGTTACAGGGGGGCAAGAGACCCAGTACTTC. This translates into CASSWTVTGGQETQYF. The chain uses TRBV5-1 and TRBJ2-5; 8 bases agree with TRBD1. The germline V gene has CDR1 SGHRS and CDR2 YFSETQ. The CDR3 sequence is 16 residues long. With V trimmed by 3 bases and J by 2 bases, 9 bases remained unmatched.

This chain uses TRBV6-1 with TRBJ2-7; TRBD1 aligns across 7 bases. CDR1 MNHNS and CDR2 SASEGT come from the germline V gene. The CDR3 consists of 15 residues. V shed 4 bases, J shed 4 bases, and the junction held 10 bases outside the gene matches. The CDR3 bases are TGTGCCAGCAGTGGGCCGACAGGGCCTGGGTACGAGCAGTACTTC. This translates into CASSGPTGPGYEQYF.

The chain is built from TRBV11-3 and TRBJ2-7; possible D gene TRBD2, 5 bases. The V end lost 7 bases, the J end lost 2 bases, and 9 bases lay between the germline ends. This CDR3 region has 12 residues. Germline CDR1 is SGHNT and CDR2 is YENEEA. The CDR3 here is CASKRVPYEQYF. The CDR3 coding sequence is TGTGCCAGCAAGAGGGTCCCCTACGAGCAGTACTTC.

V is TRBV18 and J is TRBJ2-7, with TRBD2 matching over 10 bases. CDR1 is KGHSH, CDR2 LQKENI, per germline. CDR3 length: 15 residues. Losses at the gene ends were 0 bases for V and 2 bases for J; bases not matched to a gene: 1. This chain's CDR3 is CASSPPSGRAYEQYF. The CDR3 DNA is TGTGCCAGCTCACCACCGAGCGGGAGGGCCTACGAGCAGTACTTC.

The chain carries TRBV19 and TRBJ2-2; 12 positions match TRBD1. V lost 7 bases, J lost 6 bases, and 12 bases stayed unmatched. This CDR3 has 17 amino acids. The V gene's germline CDR1 is LNHDA and CDR2 SQIVND (reference sequence). The CDR3 is CASILTGTGGNSGELFF. CDR3 bases: TGTGCCAGTATTCTGACCGGGACAGGGGGCAATTCCGGGGAGCTGTTTTTT.

The chain is built from TRBV5-8 and TRBJ2-2; maybe TRBD1 (5 bases). CDR3 length: 16 amino acids. With 4 bases removed from V and 6 bases from J, the gap between germline ends came to 19 bases. Germline V CDR1 and CDR2: SGHTS, YDEGEE. CDR3 nucleotides: TGTGCCAGCAGCCATGGACACGGAAACACCCCCGGGGAGCTGTTTTTT. Residues: CASSHGHGNTPGELFF.